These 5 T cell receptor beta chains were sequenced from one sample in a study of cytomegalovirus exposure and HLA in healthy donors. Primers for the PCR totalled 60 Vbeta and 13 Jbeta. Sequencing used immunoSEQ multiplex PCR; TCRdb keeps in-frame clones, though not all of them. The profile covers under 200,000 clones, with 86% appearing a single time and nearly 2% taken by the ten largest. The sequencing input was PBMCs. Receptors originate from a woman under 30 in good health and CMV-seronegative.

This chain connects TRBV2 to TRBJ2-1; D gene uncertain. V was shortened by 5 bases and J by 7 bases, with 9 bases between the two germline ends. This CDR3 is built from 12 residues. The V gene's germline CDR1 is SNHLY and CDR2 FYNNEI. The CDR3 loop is CASSHDNNEQFF. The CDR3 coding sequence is TGTGCCAGCAGTCATGACAATAATGAGCAGTTCTTC.

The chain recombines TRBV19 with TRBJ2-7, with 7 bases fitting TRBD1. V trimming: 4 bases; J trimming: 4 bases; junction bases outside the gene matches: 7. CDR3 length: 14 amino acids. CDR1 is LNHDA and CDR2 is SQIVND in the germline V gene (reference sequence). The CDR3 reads CASSTRQGTYEQYF. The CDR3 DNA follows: TGTGCCAGTAGTACCCGACAGGGAACTTACGAGCAGTACTTC.

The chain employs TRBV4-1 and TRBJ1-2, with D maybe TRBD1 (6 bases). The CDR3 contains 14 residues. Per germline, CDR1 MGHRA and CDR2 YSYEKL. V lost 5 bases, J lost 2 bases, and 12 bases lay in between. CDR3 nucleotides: TGCGCCAGCAGCTGGGGGACACCGAACTATGGCTACACCTTC. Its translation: CASSWGTPNYGYTF.

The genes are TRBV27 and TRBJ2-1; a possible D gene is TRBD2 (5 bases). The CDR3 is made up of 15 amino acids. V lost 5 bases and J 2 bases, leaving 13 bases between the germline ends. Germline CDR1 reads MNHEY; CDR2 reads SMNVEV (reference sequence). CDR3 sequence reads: CASSPDLAAYNEQFF. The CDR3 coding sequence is TGTGCCAGCAGTCCTGATCTAGCAGCCTACAATGAGCAGTTCTTC.

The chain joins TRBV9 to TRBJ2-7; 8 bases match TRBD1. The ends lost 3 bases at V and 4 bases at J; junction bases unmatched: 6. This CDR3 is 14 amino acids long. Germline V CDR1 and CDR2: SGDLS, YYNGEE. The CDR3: CASSAAGGSYEQYF. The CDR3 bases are TGTGCCAGCAGCGCCGCAGGGGGCAGTTACGAGCAGTACTTC.